Listed below are T cell receptor beta chains from one sample, sequenced in a study of CD8 T cells in ankylosing spondylitis. MiXCR, run by TCRdb on the 5' RACE reads, gives a single entry per CDR3 protein. Among tens of thousands of distinct CDR3 sequences listed, approximately 30% were seen once. The sequencing input was blood, either unsorted or a sorted T cell fraction (not recorded which). The origin of the receptors is a male donor with ankylosing spondylitis or in good health (not recorded which). The CDR3 runs from the conserved cysteine through the conserved F or W. Each record gives: J gene, D gene, CDR3 length, V gene, clone size, CDR3 DNA, CDR3 protein. A D gene is named only where the DNA matches it firmly. Size is stated for part of the rows, as once, few or many counts, or as a class when the clone is expanded.

j_gene: TRBJ2-1; d_gene: TRBD2; len: 15; v_gene: TRBV12-3/TRBV12-4; abundance: .; CDR3nt: TGTGCCAGCAGTCCCCGCCTAGCGGGCTACAATGAGCAGTTCTTC; CDR3aa: CASSPRLAGYNEQFF
j_gene: TRBJ1-1; d_gene: .; len: 13; v_gene: TRBV7-2; abundance: few; CDR3nt: TGTGCCAGCAGCTGGAGTCCGAACACTGAAGCTTTCTTT; CDR3aa: CASSWSPNTEAFF
j_gene: TRBJ1-1; d_gene: .; len: 14; v_gene: TRBV5-1; abundance: .; CDR3nt: TGCGCCAGCAGCAATACAGGGACTAACACTGAAGCTTTCTTT; CDR3aa: CASSNTGTNTEAFF
j_gene: TRBJ2-3; d_gene: .; len: 15; v_gene: TRBV12-3/TRBV12-4; abundance: few; CDR3nt: TGTGCCAGCAGTTCCCTCGACAGGACCTCAGATACGCAGTATTTT; CDR3aa: CASSSLDRTSDTQYF
j_gene: TRBJ2-6; d_gene: .; len: 13; v_gene: TRBV7-3; abundance: many; CDR3nt: TGTGCCAGCAGGGACGATGGGGCCAACGTCCTGACTTTC; CDR3aa: CASRDDGANVLTF
j_gene: TRBJ2-1; d_gene: .; len: 14; v_gene: TRBV7-9; abundance: .; CDR3nt: TGTGCCAGCAGCTTAACCAGGGACGGCAATGAGCAGTTCTTC; CDR3aa: CASSLTRDGNEQFF
j_gene: TRBJ2-3; d_gene: TRBD2; len: 16; v_gene: TRBV7-8; abundance: .; CDR3nt: TGTGCCAGCAGCACCCTAGCGGGAGGTCAGGAGGATACGCAGTATTTT; CDR3aa: CASSTLAGGQEDTQYF
j_gene: TRBJ2-7; d_gene: .; len: 15; v_gene: TRBV7-9; abundance: .; CDR3nt: TGTGCCAGCAGCCCGGACGGGGCGAACTCCTACGAGCAGTACTTC; CDR3aa: CASSPDGANSYEQYF
j_gene: TRBJ2-1; d_gene: TRBD2; len: 13; v_gene: TRBV5-4; abundance: .; CDR3nt: TGTGCCAGCAGGACTAGCGGGGTTAGTGAGCAGTTCTTC; CDR3aa: CASRTSGVSEQFF
j_gene: TRBJ1-5; d_gene: TRBD1; len: 17; v_gene: TRBV28; abundance: .; CDR3nt: TGTGCCAGCAGCTCTCACATCTACCGGACAGGGAGGCAGCCCCAGCATTTT; CDR3aa: CASSSHIYRTGRQPQHF
j_gene: TRBJ2-5; d_gene: .; len: 16; v_gene: TRBV7-2; abundance: .; CDR3nt: TGTGCCAGCAGCTCGCACAATGGCAGGTCCGGGGAGACCCAGTACTTC; CDR3aa: CASSSHNGRSGETQYF
j_gene: TRBJ2-1; d_gene: .; len: 15; v_gene: TRBV7-3; abundance: .; CDR3nt: TGTGCCAGCAGCCTACTCGGGGGAGTAGACAATGAGCAGTTCTTC; CDR3aa: CASSLLGGVDNEQFF
j_gene: TRBJ2-7; d_gene: TRBD1; len: 14; v_gene: TRBV5-5; abundance: .; CDR3nt: TGTGCCAGCAGCCTCGGGATAGGGACAGTCGAGCAGTACTTC; CDR3aa: CASSLGIGTVEQYF
j_gene: TRBJ1-5; d_gene: .; len: 14; v_gene: TRBV15; abundance: .; CDR3nt: TGTGCCACCAGCAGGGGCGGAGTAGATCAGCCCCAGCATTTT; CDR3aa: CATSRGGVDQPQHF
j_gene: TRBJ1-1; d_gene: .; len: 14; v_gene: TRBV5-1; abundance: .; CDR3nt: TGCGCCAGCAGCGCGCCACAGGGTGGGGCAGAAGCTTTCTTT; CDR3aa: CASSAPQGGAEAFF
j_gene: TRBJ2-7; d_gene: .; len: 15; v_gene: TRBV5-1; abundance: .; CDR3nt: TGCGCCAGCAGCTTGGGTCGGAGTCCCTCCTACGAGCAGTACTTC; CDR3aa: CASSLGRSPSYEQYF
j_gene: TRBJ2-1; d_gene: .; len: 18; v_gene: TRBV2; abundance: .; CDR3nt: TGTGCCAGCAGTGAAGCCCCCGGAAGTGGGTATCACTCTAATGAGCAGTTCTTC; CDR3aa: CASSEAPGSGYHSNEQFF
j_gene: TRBJ1-5; d_gene: .; len: 13; v_gene: TRBV28; abundance: few; CDR3nt: TGTGCCAGCGTACCTCAGGGCAATCAGCCCCAGCATTTT; CDR3aa: CASVPQGNQPQHF
j_gene: TRBJ2-2; d_gene: TRBD1; len: 15; v_gene: TRBV11-1; abundance: few; CDR3nt: TGTGCCAGCAGCCCTAGGACAGGGAACACCGGGGAGCTGTTTTTT; CDR3aa: CASSPRTGNTGELFF
j_gene: TRBJ1-2; d_gene: .; len: 15; v_gene: TRBV29-1; abundance: few; CDR3nt: TGCAGCGTTGGCCCGGAAACAGGATCTGACTATGGCTACACCTTC; CDR3aa: CSVGPETGSDYGYTF
j_gene: TRBJ1-5; d_gene: .; len: 16; v_gene: TRBV20-1; abundance: many; CDR3nt: TGCAGTGCCACCCGGGGAGCCGGGACTGCAGTGGGGCCCCAGCATTTT; CDR3aa: CSATRGAGTAVGPQHF
j_gene: TRBJ2-3; d_gene: .; len: 17; v_gene: TRBV20-1; abundance: once; CDR3nt: TGCAGTGCCGCATACGGGCAGCAGGGAGTAGGTCCAGATACGCAGTATTTT; CDR3aa: CSAAYGQQGVGPDTQYF
j_gene: TRBJ2-1; d_gene: TRBD1; len: 16; v_gene: TRBV7-2; abundance: .; CDR3nt: TGTGCCAGCACCAAGATAGGGGGCAGAACCGGCAATGAGCAGTTCTTC; CDR3aa: CASTKIGGRTGNEQFF
j_gene: TRBJ1-6; d_gene: .; len: 15; v_gene: TRBV9; abundance: few; CDR3nt: TGTGCCAGCAGCGCCCCAGGGATAATGGGTTCACCCCTCCACTTT; CDR3aa: CASSAPGIMGSPLHF
j_gene: TRBJ1-1; d_gene: .; len: 15; v_gene: TRBV7-6; abundance: .; CDR3nt: TGTGCCAGCAGCTTAAGGCCAGGCGCGAACACTGAAGCTTTCTTT; CDR3aa: CASSLRPGANTEAFF
j_gene: TRBJ2-1; d_gene: .; len: 15; v_gene: TRBV20-1; abundance: many; CDR3nt: TGCAGTGCTAGAGATCTTCGGGCAGGGGACAATGAGCAGTTCTTC; CDR3aa: CSARDLRAGDNEQFF